There are many counts of the clone carrying this T cell receptor (beta chain). The antigen remains unidentified. The data were taken from a study of T cell repertoires in cytomegalovirus infection. The germline gives CDR1 MNHEY, CDR2 SVGEGT. Trimming removed 6 bases at V and 9 bases at J, with 21 bases between. The CDR3 loop spans 15 amino acids. TCRdb itself ran the reads through MiXCR, one entry per CDR3 protein. The sample records some 600,000 distinct CDR3 sequences, about 24% being singletons. Study findings and constraints: HLA-C-restricted CMV-specific TCR beta clonotypes prevailed in the ex vivo response.

The TCR sequence derives from a human donor in good health (CMV status not recorded). Some clones in this sample may be carry-over from other donors' samples. The rearrangement joins TRBV6-2 or TRBV6-3 to TRBJ2-1, with D perhaps TRBD1 (5 bases). The specimen was CD8+ T cells from PBMCs. The CDR3 spells CASRPGQDIRREQFF. The CDR3 DNA is TGTGCCAGCAGACCCGGGCAGGACATACGACGTGAGCAGTTCTTC.